This record looks at one T cell receptor beta chain sequence and its context. Its matching antigen is unknown. Random-hexamer reverse transcription was applied to roughly 0.5 to 1 ug RNA. TCR beta CDR3 was amplified by immunoSEQ covering 54 Vbeta and 13 Jbeta. TCRdb analysed the immunoSEQ multiplex PCR reads with MiXCR anew, one entry per CDR3 protein. Of 180,000 or so distinct CDR3 sequences listed, over 85% are singletons. This sample was taken from a study of CD8 T cells in Susac syndrome. Study outcomes and limitations: The study conceded that its TCR sequencing and HLA analysis involved relatively few individuals.

TCR beta sequences were obtained from blood CD8+ and CD4+ T cells. It was healthy donors who served as the controls, matched for age and sex. This CDR3 has 14 amino acids. Germline values: CDR1 DFQATT, CDR2 SNEGSKA (reference sequence). V lost 5 bases and J lost 4; bases outside the gene matches: 5. This receptor was identified in a human donor in good health. The chain combines TRBV20-1 with TRBJ2-1; TRBD1 aligns across 10 bases. Sequences were obtained from CD4+ T cells from PBMCs. The CDR3 spells CSACRDRGYNEQFF. The CDR3 DNA reads TGCAGTGCTTGCCGGGACAGGGGATACAATGAGCAGTTCTTC.